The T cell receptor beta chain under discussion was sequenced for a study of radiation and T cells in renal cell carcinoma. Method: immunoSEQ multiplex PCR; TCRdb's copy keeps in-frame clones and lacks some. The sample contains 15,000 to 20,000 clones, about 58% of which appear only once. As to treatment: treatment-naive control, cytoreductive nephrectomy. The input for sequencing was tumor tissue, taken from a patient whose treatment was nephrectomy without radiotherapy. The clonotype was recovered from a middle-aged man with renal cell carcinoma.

CDR3 amino acids: CASSRHQTSDTQYF. The DNA for the CDR3 is TGTGCCAGCAGTCGACATCAAACCTCGGATACGCAGTATTTT. The V and J genes are TRBV6-5 and TRBJ2-3, with D unresolved. CDR1 MNHEY and CDR2 SVGAGI come from the germline V gene. V gave up 5 bases and J gave up 6 bases, with 15 bases separating them. The CDR3 loop spans 14 amino acids.